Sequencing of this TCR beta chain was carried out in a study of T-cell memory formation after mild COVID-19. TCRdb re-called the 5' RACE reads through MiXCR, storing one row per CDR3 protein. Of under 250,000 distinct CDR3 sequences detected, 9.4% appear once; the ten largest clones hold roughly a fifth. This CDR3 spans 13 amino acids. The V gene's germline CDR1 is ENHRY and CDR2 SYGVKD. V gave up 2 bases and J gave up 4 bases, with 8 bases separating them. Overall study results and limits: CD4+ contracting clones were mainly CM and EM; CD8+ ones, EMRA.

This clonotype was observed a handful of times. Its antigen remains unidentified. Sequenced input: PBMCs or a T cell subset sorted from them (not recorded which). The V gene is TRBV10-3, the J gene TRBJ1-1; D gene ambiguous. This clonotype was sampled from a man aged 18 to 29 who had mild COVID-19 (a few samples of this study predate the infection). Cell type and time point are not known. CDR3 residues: CAISELKGTEAFF. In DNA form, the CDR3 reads TGTGCCATCAGTGAGCTTAAGGGCACTGAAGCTTTCTTT.